This TCR beta chain was documented in a study of blood T cell repertoires in COVID-19. TCRdb's copy holds only in-frame clones and misses some; the assay was immunoSEQ multiplex PCR. This table has a few hundred thousand clones, about 91% appearing once. This sequence was found in a woman between 40 and 50 years old who had recovered from COVID-19. Source material: peripheral blood.

The CDR3 region is CAISPGQGQETQYF. Here the CDR3 DNA reads TGTGCCATCAGTCCGGGCCAGGGGCAAGAGACCCAGTACTTC. V usage is TRBV10-3 and J usage is TRBJ2-5; TRBD1 is a possible D gene (6 bases). Germline values: CDR1 ENHRY, CDR2 SYGVKD. This CDR3 is 14 amino acids long. With 5 bases removed from V and 2 bases from J, the gap between germline ends came to 12 bases.